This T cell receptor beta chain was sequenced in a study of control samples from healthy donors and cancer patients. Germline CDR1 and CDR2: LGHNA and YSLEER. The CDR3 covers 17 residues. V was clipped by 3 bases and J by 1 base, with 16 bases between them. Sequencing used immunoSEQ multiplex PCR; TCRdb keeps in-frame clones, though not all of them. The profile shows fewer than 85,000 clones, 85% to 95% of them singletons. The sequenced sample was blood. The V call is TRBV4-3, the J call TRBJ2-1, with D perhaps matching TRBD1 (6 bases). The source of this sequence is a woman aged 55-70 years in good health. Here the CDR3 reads CASSHQYRDRSYNEQFF. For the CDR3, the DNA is TGCGCCAGCAGCCATCAATACAGGGACCGATCCTACAATGAGCAGTTCTTC.